This is a list of T cell receptor beta chains from one sample in a study of tumour-infiltrating T cells in Burkitt lymphoma. The repertoire was sequenced with immunoSEQ multiplex PCR; TCRdb's copy has only in-frame clones and lacks some. The sample lists some 15,000 clones, roughly 85% occurring once. The sequenced sample consisted of tumor tissue. These receptors came from a human donor with diffuse large B-cell lymphoma. Both conserved end residues are part of each CDR3. Each record gives: V gene, J gene, D gene, clone size, CDR3 protein, CDR3 DNA. A D gene is named only where the DNA matches it firmly. Some rows mark clone size as missing; the rest say once, few, many or name a class of expanded clone.

TRBV5-1	TRBJ1-1	.	.	CASSLDPTNTEAFF	TGCGCCAGCAGCTTGGACCCTACGAACACTGAAGCTTTCTTT
TRBV5-4	TRBJ1-1	.	few	CASSLGQGFPEAFF	TGTGCCAGCAGCTTGGGGCAGGGTTTTCCTGAAGCTTTCTTT
TRBV7-2	TRBJ1-1	.	.	CASSFDGGYLNTEAFF	TGTGCCAGCAGCTTCGACGGTGGGTACTTGAACACTGAAGCTTTCTTT
TRBV6-9	TRBJ2-7	TRBD1	.	CASSLQGAVEQYF	TGTGCCAGCAGTCTGCAGGGGGCGGTCGAGCAGTACTTC
TRBV19	TRBJ2-7	TRBD1	.	CASSSSGQGSYEQYF	TGTGCCAGTAGTAGCTCCGGACAGGGGTCCTACGAGCAGTACTTC
TRBV27	TRBJ2-7	TRBD1	.	CASSLGTGGFYEQYF	TGTGCCAGCAGTTTGGGGACAGGGGGCTTCTACGAGCAGTACTTC
TRBV19	TRBJ2-3	.	few	CASSMLPRGTDTQYF	TGTGCCAGTAGTATGCTACCCCGGGGCACAGATACGCAGTATTTT
TRBV27	TRBJ2-2	.	.	CASSPEMAGELFF	TGTGCCAGCAGTCCGGAGATGGCTGGGGAGCTGTTTTTT
TRBV5-4	TRBJ2-5	TRBD1	.	CASRGDRGVQETQYF	TGTGCCAGCAGGGGGGACAGGGGGGTCCAAGAGACCCAGTACTTC
TRBV5-1	TRBJ2-5	TRBD2	.	CASSPGLAGNQETQYF	TGCGCCAGCAGCCCGGGACTAGCGGGTAACCAAGAGACCCAGTACTTC
TRBV2	TRBJ1-3	TRBD1	.	CASRDRGSGNTIYF	TGTGCCAGCAGAGACAGGGGTTCTGGAAACACCATATATTTT
TRBV11-2	TRBJ1-1	.	.	CASSFNGGRGTEAFF	TGTGCCAGCAGCTTCAATGGGGGTAGAGGCACTGAAGCTTTCTTT
TRBV5-4	TRBJ1-1	TRBD1	.	CASSRDRVRDTEAFF	TGTGCCAGCAGCCGCGACAGGGTTAGGGACACTGAAGCTTTCTTT
TRBV7-2	TRBJ2-1	TRBD2	.	CASSRFSAGVGDEQFF	TGTGCCAGCAGCCGTTTTTCAGCGGGAGTAGGCGATGAGCAGTTCTTC
TRBV27	TRBJ2-3	.	.	CASSLAGQFTDTQYF	TGTGCCAGCAGTTTAGCGGGACAATTCACAGATACGCAGTATTTT
TRBV27	TRBJ2-5	.	.	CASSQQGLQETQYF	TGTGCCAGCAGTCAACAGGGATTACAAGAGACCCAGTACTTC
TRBV10-3	TRBJ2-7	.	.	CATTRGASYEQYF	TGTGCCACTACACGGGGGGCCTCCTACGAGCAGTACTTC
TRBV11-2	TRBJ1-6	.	.	CASSLVRSSYNSPLHF	TGTGCCAGCAGCTTAGTGCGGAGCTCCTATAATTCACCCCTCCACTTT
TRBV6-5	TRBJ1-2	.	.	CASSYSRVGYGYTF	TGTGCCAGCAGTTACAGTAGGGTGGGCTATGGCTACACCTTC
TRBV27	TRBJ1-1	.	.	CASSLWGGNTEAFF	TGTGCCAGCAGTTTATGGGGGGGGAACACTGAAGCTTTCTTT
TRBV27	TRBJ1-2	TRBD1	.	CASSATPTGGHGYTF	TGTGCCAGCAGCGCTACTCCGACAGGGGGACATGGCTACACCTTC
TRBV19	TRBJ1-1	.	.	CASSILGYGDKKVEAFF	TGTGCCAGTAGTATCTTGGGATATGGGGACAAAAAAGTTGAAGCTTTCTTT
TRBV4-3	TRBJ2-1	TRBD2	.	CASSQDASGSFNEQFF	TGCGCCAGCAGCCAAGACGCTAGCGGGAGCTTCAATGAGCAGTTCTTC
TRBV5-8	TRBJ1-4	.	.	CASSLEGGRNEKLFF	TGTGCCAGCAGCTTGGAAGGAGGCCGGAATGAAAAACTGTTTTTT
TRBV18	TRBJ2-1	.	few	CASSPREEQFF	TGTGCCAGCTCACCACGAGAGGAGCAGTTCTTC
TRBV4-3	TRBJ2-3	TRBD2	.	CASSPRPAGDTDTQYF	TGCGCCAGCAGCCCGCGTCCAGCGGGGGACACAGATACGCAGTATTTT
TRBV15	TRBJ2-2	.	.	CATSRVGNGELFF	TGTGCCACCAGCAGAGTTGGGAACGGGGAGCTGTTTTTT
TRBV18	TRBJ1-1	TRBD1	few	CASSKGQGRTEAFF	TGTGCCAGCTCAAAGGGACAGGGTCGCACTGAAGCTTTCTTT
TRBV18	TRBJ1-2	.	once	CASSPDGRYGYTF	TGTGCCAGCTCACCAGACGGACGCTATGGCTACACCTTC
TRBV10-3	TRBJ2-7	.	few	CAISDRNYEQYF	TGTGCCATCAGTGATCGGAACTACGAGCAGTACTTC
TRBV2	TRBJ2-1	TRBD2	.	CASIEGTSDEQFF	TGTGCCAGCATCGAGGGGACTAGCGATGAGCAGTTCTTC
TRBV5-8	TRBJ2-1	.	.	CASSRPVQQGSQFF	TGTGCCAGCAGCCGACCAGTCCAGCAGGGTTCGCAGTTCTTC
TRBV27	TRBJ2-1	TRBD1	.	CASSGQGRDNEQFF	TGTGCCAGCTCGGGACAGGGACGAGACAATGAGCAGTTCTTC
TRBV14	TRBJ2-2	.	.	CASSQSRDLNTGELFF	TGTGCCAGCAGCCAAAGTCGAGACCTGAACACCGGGGAGCTGTTTTTT
TRBV19	TRBJ1-2	.	few	CASSPARYGYTF	TGTGCCAGTAGTCCAGCCCGTTATGGCTACACCTTC
TRBV6-5	TRBJ2-7	TRBD2	.	CASRRREGSFEQYF	TGTGCCAGCAGGAGACGGGAGGGATCGTTCGAGCAGTACTTC
TRBV5-8	TRBJ2-7	.	.	CASSSLGQGFYEQYF	TGTGCCAGCAGCTCCCTGGGGCAGGGATTCTACGAGCAGTACTTC
TRBV2	TRBJ1-4	.	.	CASSEGIRGQTNEKLFF	TGTGCCAGCAGTGAAGGCATTCGGGGGCAGACTAATGAAAAACTGTTTTTT
TRBV5-1	TRBJ2-2	.	few	CASRWSGHSTGELFF	TGCGCCAGCAGATGGTCCGGACACAGCACCGGGGAGCTGTTTTTT
TRBV27	TRBJ2-1	.	.	CASSKGANEQFF	TGTGCCAGCAGTAAGGGAGCGAATGAGCAGTTCTTC
TRBV10-3	TRBJ2-7	TRBD1	.	CAISWTGGEQYF	TGTGCCATCAGTTGGACAGGGGGCGAGCAGTACTTC
TRBV5-4	TRBJ1-4	.	.	CASSLGGGIGGNEKLFF	TGTGCCAGCAGCTTGGGAGGGGGTATCGGAGGTAATGAAAAACTGTTTTTT
TRBV4-1	TRBJ1-1	TRBD1	.	CASSPQTGMNTEAFF	TGCGCCAGCAGCCCACAGACAGGGATGAACACTGAAGCTTTCTTT
TRBV5-4	TRBJ2-7	.	.	CASSFQGRYEQYF	TGTGCCAGCAGCTTTCAGGGACGCTACGAGCAGTACTTC
TRBV5-6	TRBJ2-6	.	.	CASSLKLRDSGANVLTF	TGTGCCAGCAGCTTAAAACTGCGAGACTCTGGGGCCAACGTCCTGACTTTC
TRBV7-7	TRBJ2-1	.	.	CASSVGGREGYNEQFF	TGTGCCAGCAGCGTGGGTGGGCGAGAGGGTTACAATGAGCAGTTCTTC
TRBV18	TRBJ2-7	TRBD1	.	CASSLRQGGNSEQYF	TGTGCCAGCTCACTGCGACAGGGGGGAAATTCCGAGCAGTACTTC
TRBV11-2	TRBJ2-7	.	few	CASSYRQDYEQYF	TGTGCCAGCAGCTATCGACAGGACTACGAGCAGTACTTC
TRBV6-6	TRBJ1-1	TRBD1	.	CASRLQGPNTEAFF	TGTGCCAGCAGACTACAGGGGCCGAACACTGAAGCTTTCTTT
TRBV5-1	TRBJ2-7	TRBD2	.	CASSSIEAGGLPYEQYF	TGCGCCAGCAGCTCGATCGAAGCGGGAGGGCTCCCCTACGAGCAGTACTTC
TRBV5-8	TRBJ2-6	.	.	CASSARALSGANVLTF	TGTGCCAGCAGCGCCCGGGCGCTTAGTGGGGCCAACGTCCTGACTTTC